This TCR beta chain appears in the sequencing data of a study of blood T cell repertoires in COVID-19. For the study at large: There were acute and convalescent COVID-19 samples, and they came from the United States, Italy and Spain. Sources were T cells, B-cell-depleted T cells, or PBMCs; the material itself was cDNA or gDNA.

In the study's own analysis: The assay estimated nucleated cells by amplifying reference gene primers. Profiled with immunoSEQ multiplex PCR; TCRdb holds only in-frame clones, not every one. The D gene and trimming were derived from the DNA, and the V and J assignments and clone size from that table. The sample holds a few hundred thousand clones, around 82% seen once. Seattle's enrolled individuals joined amid active infection and were then monitored longitudinally. CDR3 size: 13 residues. V was pared by 5 bases and J by 8 bases, with 16 bases between. The germline V gene has CDR1 SGHTA and CDR2 FQGNSA.

Sequenced input: peripheral blood. The sequence came from a person aged 70 to 85 with COVID-19, enrolled during active disease. V and J are TRBV7-2 and TRBJ2-7; perhaps TRBD2 as D (6 bases). The CDR3 sequence: CASSPGGVNKQYF. The CDR3 coding sequence is TGTGCCAGCAGCCCCGGGGGAGTTAACAAGCAGTACTTC. Full variable domain (outside the CDR3, taken from reference TRBV7-2 and TRBJ2-7): GAGVSQSPSNKVTEKGKDVELRCDPISGHTALYWYRQSLGQGLEFLIYFQGNSAPDKSGLPSDRFSAERTGGSVSTLTIQRTQQEDSAVYLCASSPGGVNKQYFGPGTRLTVT.